This paragraph reports one T cell receptor beta chain. No per-base quality is available; no much larger clone lies one base away. This sample's treatment or condition label indicates: live attenuated yellow fever vaccine strain. A standard Ficoll-Paque protocol was used to isolate PBMCs from peripheral blood. Epitope-specific CD8 T cells were sorted using a dextramer loaded with the yellow fever NS4B epitope peptide, with anti-CD3 and anti-CD8 staining. TriZol was used to extract RNA from bulk PBMCs, CD4 and CD8 fractions, and dextramer-positive and dextramer-negative fractions. These data are taken from a study of T cells after yellow fever vaccination (dated by TCRdb to between 2018 and 2021). In terms of the full investigation: The SMART-Seq v4 Ultra Low Input RNA kit was used to prepare libraries from fractions with low cell numbers. Bulk PBMC replicates and cell subsets were isolated from blood drawn at multiple timepoints before and after both primary and secondary immunization. Bulk TCR alpha and beta repertoires were sequenced longitudinally to track T-cell clones before and after primary and booster YFV17D yellow fever vaccination. The cohort comprised two healthy male donors, one aged 18 to 30 and one aged 30 to 40 years. Study-wide findings and limitations: Because only two donors were included in the study, the extent to which the findings can be generalized is limited. Because abundant contaminating clonotypes from the bulk population could be contained in FACS-sorted repertoires, computational filtering was required. The secondary T-cell response was found to be weaker but faster than the primary response, with a peak reached on day 5 rather than on day 15. After the booster, most clones that had expanded after primary vaccination were detected again (roughly 95% of CD4 and more than 85% of CD8), suggesting broad maintenance of memory. A small share of clonotypes occurred in both CD4 and CD8 compartments, likely arising from convergent recombination.

TCR cDNA was made using 5'RACE template switching, a step that added a universal primer site and unique molecular identifiers. Priming for cDNA synthesis came from both the TCR alpha and TCR beta constant segments. Libraries were amplified in two PCR steps, with sample barcodes and sequencing adapters added in the second step. Sequencing of the libraries was done on either Illumina HiSeq 2500 (2x100 bp) or NovaSeq (2x150 bp). Turning to the authors' computational methods: MIGEC was used to demultiplex reads and collapse the reads into UMI consensus sequences, and MiXCR was used for V(D)J alignment. Using edgeR on replicate PBMC samples, clonotypes were called vaccine-responding if FDR was below 0.01 and the log2 fold change was above 5 up to day 15. CD4 or CD8 identity was assigned to each bulk clonotype according to whether the clonotype was present at higher abundance in the sequenced CD4 repertoire or the sequenced CD8 repertoire. NS4B-specific clonotypes were defined as those at least 10-fold enriched in dextramer-positive over dextramer-negative fractions; CD4-biased clonotypes were excluded. Using fastp trimming at Q25 and MiXCR clonotype assembly, TCRdb reanalyzed the public sequencing data and kept in-frame beta chains. Every CDR3 protein is listed once, alongside the most common genes and DNA of its rows. The V and J calls shown here were made by TCRdb, not taken from the authors' results. The table for this sample lists 96,000 or so distinct CDR3 sequences; 8.9% of them were counted only once. The ten biggest clones cover over 15% of the sample.

The CDR3 runs 15 residues from the cysteine to the phenylalanine. Only CDR3 DNA remains: 45 bases, in frame from the first base. CDR1 and CDR2 are read off the germline V gene as MGHRA and YSYEKL. Trimming at the junction amounts to 2 bases on V and 2 bases on J, and the germline ends lie 11 bases apart. The material was CD8+ T cells not binding an NS4B(214-222) dextramer, sorted from PBMCs, obtained around 15 days after the first yellow fever vaccination. This specimen's cell subset or site label, interpreted: NS4B epitope dextramer-negative CD8 T cells. The sequence joins TRBV4-1 to TRBJ2-3; no D gene call is confident. This receptor was identified in a man aged 18-30 years who received the YFV17D yellow fever vaccine. The sequenced DNA is TGCGCCAGCAGCCAAAACTCGGCTTACACAGATACGCAGTATTTT. Translated, it reads CASSQNSAYTDTQYF.